These 19 T cell receptor beta chains share one sample of origin, sequenced in a study of blood T cell repertoires in COVID-19. Some clones are missing from TCRdb's copy, which holds only in-frame ones; the method was immunoSEQ multiplex PCR. In the table there are approximately 130,000 clones, more than 75% of which are singletons. The sample was peripheral blood. The receptors here all came from a woman aged 50 to 60 with acute or convalescent COVID-19.

This clone was observed a few times. The gene calls are TRBV7-8 and TRBJ1-4; 7 bases are shared with TRBD1. CDR3 length: 16 residues. CDR1 is SGHVS, CDR2 FQNEAQ, per germline. With 5 bases clipped from V and 6 bases from J, the junction kept 12 bases outside the gene matches. The CDR3 sequence is CASSGWTGAGDEKLFF. The CDR3 coding sequence is TGTGCCAGCAGCGGATGGACAGGCGCTGGGGATGAAAAACTGTTTTTT.

The chain employs TRBV6-2 or TRBV6-3 and TRBJ2-5, with TRBD2 matching 11 bases. After removal of 4 bases from V and 0 bases from J, the junction contained 10 bases not matched to a gene. This CDR3 region has 18 residues. CDR1 and CDR2 from the germline V gene are MNHEY and SVGEGT. CDR3 sequence reads: CASSFPGLAARYQETQYF. The CDR3 DNA follows: TGTGCCAGCAGTTTCCCGGGACTAGCGGCCAGGTACCAAGAGACCCAGTACTTC.

This chain connects TRBV7-9 to TRBJ1-1; D not resolved. V shed 0 bases and J shed 0 bases, with 14 bases lying between them. This CDR3 region has 17 residues. Germline CDR1 SEHNR, CDR2 FQNEAQ (reference sequence). The CDR3 loop is CASSLARRTDMNTEAFF. DNA of the CDR3: TGTGCCAGCAGCTTAGCGCGGCGGACTGATATGAACACTGAAGCTTTCTTT.

The genes are TRBV30 and TRBJ2-7, with D maybe TRBD2 (7 bases). Deletions cut 5 bases from V and 7 bases from J, with 12 bases between. The CDR3 length is 11 residues. In germline, CDR1 is GTSNPN, CDR2 SVGIG (reference sequence). The CDR3 here is CAWGGALEQYF. CDR3 nucleotide sequence: TGTGCCTGGGGGGGGGCCTTGGAGCAGTACTTC.

The chain is built from TRBV30 and TRBJ1-1; possible D gene TRBD1, 5 bases. The CDR3 consists of 11 residues. CDR1 and CDR2 (germline): GTSNPN, SVGIG (reference sequence). Trimming took off 8 bases at V and 7 bases at J, with 14 bases between the two ends. The CDR3 reads CAHGGEGEAFF. CDR3 coding DNA: TGTGCCCATGGGGGGGAAGGTGAAGCTTTCTTT.

The V and J genes are TRBV7-2 and TRBJ2-7; D gene ambiguous. Germline lookup yields CDR1 SGHTA and CDR2 FQGNSA. Trimming cost V 5 bases and J 0 bases, with 11 bases left between them. CDR3 length: 14 residues. CDR3 sequence: CASSEEAHSYEQYF. The CDR3 DNA sequence: TGTGCCAGCAGCGAAGAAGCGCACTCCTACGAGCAGTACTTC. The variable domain in full, completed from reference TRBV7-2 and TRBJ2-7, reads GAGVSQSPSNKVTEKGKDVELRCDPISGHTALYWYRQSLGQGLEFLIYFQGNSAPDKSGLPSDRFSAERTGGSVSTLTIQRTQQEDSAVYLCASSEEAHSYEQYFGPGTRLTVT.

The V gene is TRBV7-2, the J gene TRBJ2-3; unclear D gene. V was trimmed by 2 bases and J by 0 bases, leaving 9 bases between them. The germline gives CDR1 SGHTA, CDR2 FQGNSA. CDR3 length equals 15 residues. CDR3 in DNA: TGTGCCAGCAGCTTAATGTCACAGAGCACAGATACGCAGTATTTT. The encoded protein is CASSLMSQSTDTQYF. The complete variable domain, with remaining parts taken from reference TRBV7-2 and TRBJ2-3, reads GAGVSQSPSNKVTEKGKDVELRCDPISGHTALYWYRQSLGQGLEFLIYFQGNSAPDKSGLPSDRFSAERTGGSVSTLTIQRTQQEDSAVYLCASSLMSQSTDTQYFGPGTRLTVL.

The J gene is TRBJ2-1, the V gene TRBV11-2; 9 bases align to TRBD2. V lost 0 bases to trimming and J lost 2 bases; unmatched junction nucleotides: 2. The CDR3 is 16 residues long. From germline, CDR1 is SGHAT and CDR2 FQNNGV. This CDR3 is CASSLEGGGAYNEQFF. DNA for the CDR3: TGTGCCAGCAGCTTAGAAGGCGGGGGGGCCTACAATGAGCAGTTCTTC.

The J gene is TRBJ2-1, the V gene TRBV9; D might be TRBD2 (6 bases). In germline, CDR1 is SGDLS, CDR2 YYNGEE. V shed 0 bases and J shed 3 bases, with 16 bases lying between them. CDR3 length equals 17 residues. DNA of the CDR3: TGTGCCAGCAGCGTAGGCCTAGCGACCTTTCTCTACAATGAGCAGTTCTTC. Translated, it gives CASSVGLATFLYNEQFF.

V usage is TRBV19 and J usage is TRBJ2-7; 8 bases fit TRBD1. Per the germline V gene, CDR1 is LNHDA and CDR2 is SQIVND (reference sequence). The CDR3 loop spans 13 amino acids. J gave up 2 bases and V 6 bases, and 3 bases lay outside the gene matches. The CDR3 sequence: CASSPGGAYEQYF. The CDR3 DNA sequence: TGTGCCAGTAGCCCAGGGGGCGCCTACGAGCAGTACTTC.

This clone was observed once. The chain has TRBV30 and TRBJ1-2, with TRBD1 matching 9 bases. CDR1 GTSNPN and CDR2 SVGIG come from the germline V gene (reference sequence). The CDR3 is 13 amino acids. Germline trimming cut 3 bases from V and 5 bases from J; bases unmatched to any gene: 4. CDR3 protein: CAWSRGQGYGYTF. CDR3 coding DNA: TGTGCCTGGAGCCGAGGACAGGGGTATGGCTACACCTTC.

This clone is a singleton in its sample. This sequence joins TRBV11-3 and TRBJ2-5; 10 bases are a match to TRBD1. The CDR3 spans 15 residues. The V segment lost 4 bases and the J segment 6 bases; nucleotides outside the gene matches: 8. Per the germline V gene, CDR1 is SGHNT and CDR2 is YENEEA. The CDR3 protein is CASSSGTGVLKTQYF. The CDR3 bases are TGTGCCAGCAGCTCCGGGACAGGGGTTTTGAAGACCCAGTACTTC.

The CDR3: CASSQDWGLNQPQHF. The CDR3 DNA reads TGCGCCAGCAGCCAAGATTGGGGACTCAATCAGCCCCAGCATTTT. The chain has TRBV4-3 and TRBJ1-5; perhaps TRBD1 as D (5 bases). The germline V and J ends were trimmed by 0 bases and 3 bases, with 9 bases remaining between them. The germline V gene has CDR1 LGHNA and CDR2 YSLEER. The CDR3 runs to 15 residues.

This clone was picked up one time. V is TRBV19 and J is TRBJ1-1; D gene ambiguous. Trimming took 6 bases from V and 3 from J, leaving 8 bases between them. CDR3 length: 12 amino acids. Germline CDR1 reads LNHDA; CDR2 reads SQIVND (reference sequence). CDR3 nucleotide sequence: TGTGCCAGTAGGAGCTTGGACACTGAAGCTTTCTTT. This translates into CASRSLDTEAFF.

About this clone itself: This sample includes further DNA sequences coding for the same CDR3. The chain links TRBV18 to TRBJ1-3, with 10 bases that match TRBD1. Looked up from germline, CDR1 is KGHSH and CDR2 is LQKENI. V dropped 6 bases and J dropped 2; count of bases not matched to a gene: 1. The CDR3 sequence is 14 residues long. The CDR3 DNA is TGTGCCAGCTCGGGACAGGGGACTGGAAACACCATATATTTT. It translates to CASSGQGTGNTIYF.

This chain uses TRBV6-2 or TRBV6-3 with TRBJ1-1; D is ambiguous. Looked up from germline, CDR1 is MNHEY and CDR2 is SVGEGT. The CDR3 is 12 amino acids. Trimming took off 4 bases at V and 3 bases at J, with 6 bases between the two ends. The CDR3 loop reads CASSFTDTEAFF. CDR3 nucleotides: TGTGCCAGCAGTTTTACAGACACTGAAGCTTTCTTT.

CDR3 loop: CASSLVLGLEEKLFF. For the CDR3, the DNA is TGTGCCAGCAGCTTAGTTTTGGGCCTTGAGGAAAAACTGTTTTTT. The chain employs TRBV7-9 and TRBJ1-4, with D hard to call. The CDR3 loop spans 15 amino acids. Trimming removed 1 base from V and 8 bases from J, with 14 bases in between. CDR1 is SEHNR and CDR2 is FQNEAQ in the germline V gene (reference sequence).

The V gene is TRBV6-5, the J gene TRBJ2-1; TRBD2 agrees at 10 bases. The germline V gene has CDR1 MNHEY and CDR2 SVGAGI. V gave up 6 bases and J gave up 2 bases; unmatched junction bases: 4. This CDR3 spans 15 amino acids. DNA for the CDR3: TGTGCCAGCAGCCTAGCGGGAGACGCCTACAATGAGCAGTTCTTC. Protein product: CASSLAGDAYNEQFF.

V and J are TRBV9 and TRBJ1-3; D is possibly TRBD1 (6 bases). There are 15 residues in the CDR3. Germline V gives CDR1 SGDLS, CDR2 YYNGEE. V lost 0 bases and J lost 2, with 9 bases in between. This CDR3 is CASSVDQGTGNTIYF. CDR3 sequence (DNA): TGTGCCAGCAGCGTAGACCAGGGGACTGGAAACACCATATATTTT. Using reference TRBV9 and TRBJ1-3 for the parts outside the CDR3, the full variable domain is DSGVTQTPKHLITATGQRVTLRCSPRSGDLSVYWYQQSLDQGLQFLIQYYNGEERAKGNILERFSAQQFPDLHSELNLSSLELGDSALYFCASSVDQGTGNTIYFGEGSWLTVV.